Following are 9 T cell receptor beta chains from one sample sequenced in a study of shared clonotypes between healthy human individuals. Sequencing was performed with immunoSEQ multiplex PCR; in TCRdb, only in-frame clones are kept and a portion is missing. This sample has about 490,000 clones, with 81% found just once. What was sequenced was PBMCs. All receptors come from a woman in her forties in good health. Some clones in this sample may be carry-over from other donors' samples.

The chain has TRBV11-3 and TRBJ2-7; possibly TRBD1 or TRBD2 for D (5 bases each). The CDR3 totals 14 residues. CDR1 is SGHNT, CDR2 YENEEA, per germline. Trimming left V 5 bases short and J 1 base short, with 12 bases between. CDR3: CASSRTGTSYEQYF. The CDR3 DNA is TGTGCCAGCAGCAGGACCGGGACGTCCTACGAGCAGTACTTC.

The rearrangement links TRBV11-3 to TRBJ2-5, with a weak D call TRBD1 (5 bases). Trimming took off 5 bases at V and 2 bases at J, with 9 bases between the two ends. The CDR3 consists of 13 residues. Germline lookup yields CDR1 SGHNT and CDR2 YENEEA. DNA of the CDR3: TGTGCCAGCAGCCGCAGGGCACAAGAGACCCAGTACTTC. This translates into CASSRRAQETQYF. The variable domain in full, with the rest retrieved from reference TRBV11-3 and TRBJ2-5, is EAGVVQSPRYKIIEKKQPVAFWCNPISGHNTLYWYLQNLGQGPELLIRYENEEAVDDSQLPKDRFSAERLKGVDSTLKIQPAELGDSAVYLCASSRRAQETQYFGPGTRLLVL.

The chain combines TRBV27 with TRBJ1-2; 9 bases are shared with TRBD1. V gave up 5 bases and J gave up 8 bases; unmatched junction bases: 9. The CDR3 runs to 14 residues. Germline assignment: CDR1 MNHEY and CDR2 SMNVEV (reference sequence). The CDR3 is CASSDLQGAGGYTF. The CDR3 nucleotides are TGTGCCAGCAGTGACTTACAGGGGGCAGGGGGCTACACCTTC.

The V gene is TRBV28, the J gene TRBJ1-5; TRBD1 matches at 7 bases. Germline values: CDR1 MDHEN, CDR2 SYDVKM. V was clipped by 6 bases and J by 6 bases; unmatched bases: 5. This CDR3 comprises 13 residues. The CDR3 bases are TGTGCCAGCAGGACAGGGTTTGGTCAGCCCCAGCATTTT. This sequence encodes CASRTGFGQPQHF.

The genes are TRBV5-8 and TRBJ1-2, with 8 bases lining up with TRBD1. CDR1 SGHTS and CDR2 YDEGEE come from the germline V gene. The CDR3 loop spans 13 amino acids. Trimming took 5 bases from V and 6 from J; bases not matched to a gene: 6. In nucleotides, the CDR3 is TGTGCCAGCAGATTCGGACAGGGCGATGGCTACACCTTC. Residues: CASRFGQGDGYTF.

The CDR3 loop reads CASSPQGSLNTEAFF. CDR3 sequence (DNA): TGTGCCAGCTCACCCCAGGGATCTCTGAACACTGAAGCTTTCTTT. The chain couples TRBV18 to TRBJ1-1; possible D gene TRBD1, 5 bases. Germline V lookup: CDR1 KGHSH, CDR2 LQKENI. V gave up 3 bases and J gave up 0 bases, with 11 bases separating them. The CDR3 runs 15 residues.

With respect to this clone: This is likely an artifact of a read error, given a far larger clone one base away. Other DNA sequences from this sample encode an identical CDR3 as well. The V gene is TRBV15, the J gene TRBJ2-5; no reliable D call. Germline V gives CDR1 LNHNV, CDR2 YYDKDF (reference sequence). The CDR3 spans 14 residues. The CDR3 DNA follows: TGCGCCACCAGCCCCAATGGTGTTCAAGAGACCCAGTACTTC. Translating gives CATSPNGVQETQYF.

The CDR3, as DNA: TGTGCCAGCTCACCACAGAGGGCCTACAATGAGCAGTTCTTC. Residues: CASSPQRAYNEQFF. V and J are TRBV18 and TRBJ2-1, with D possibly matching TRBD2 (5 bases). Germline CDR1 and CDR2: KGHSH and LQKENI. V lost 1 base to trimming and J lost 2 bases, with 6 bases between them. The CDR3 is 14 residues long.

This chain uses TRBV29-1 with TRBJ2-1, with TRBD2 as a possible D gene (6 bases). Per the germline V gene, CDR1 is SQVTM and CDR2 is ANQGSEA. V shed 8 bases and J shed 6 bases, with 20 bases lying between them. This CDR3 comprises 14 residues. CDR3 amino acids: CSNRRDLSSNEQFF. DNA for the CDR3: TGCAGCAACCGCCGGGACTTATCTTCCAATGAGCAGTTCTTC.